This T cell receptor (beta chain) was observed in a study of shared clonotypes between healthy human individuals. As concerns this clone: The antigen is unknown.

At deep level, the assay was performed. Here immunoSEQ multiplex PCR was the method, and the copy in TCRdb shows in-frame clones only, minus some. The table shows around 100,000 clones, with roughly two thirds occurring only once. Study-wide points: Naive subsets usually exceeded memory subsets in estimated richness.

The V and J ends lost 1 base and 4 bases respectively, with 15 bases between them. The CDR3 consists of 15 residues. The germline V gene encodes CDR1 SGDLS and CDR2 YYNGEE. Specimen: memory CD8+ T cells sorted from blood. The subset is: CD45RO+ cells pooled with CCR7-negative TemRA cells. The rearrangement links TRBV9 to TRBJ2-7; weak D call: TRBD1 (6 bases). The source of this sequence is a man between 25 and 39 years old in good health. The CDR3 is CASSVTGRGGYEQYF. DNA for the CDR3: TGTGCCAGCAGCGTAACGGGCAGGGGCGGTTACGAGCAGTACTTC.